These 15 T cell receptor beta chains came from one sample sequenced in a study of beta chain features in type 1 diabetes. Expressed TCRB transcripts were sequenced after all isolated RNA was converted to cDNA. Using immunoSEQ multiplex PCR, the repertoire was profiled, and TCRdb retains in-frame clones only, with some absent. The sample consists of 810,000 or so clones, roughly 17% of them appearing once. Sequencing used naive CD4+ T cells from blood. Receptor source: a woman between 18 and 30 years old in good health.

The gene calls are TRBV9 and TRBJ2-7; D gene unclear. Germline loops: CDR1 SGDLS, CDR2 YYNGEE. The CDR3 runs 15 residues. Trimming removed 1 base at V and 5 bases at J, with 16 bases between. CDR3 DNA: TGTGCCAGCAGCGTAACCCCCCTGAGTGGCGACGAGCAGTACTTC. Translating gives CASSVTPLSGDEQYF. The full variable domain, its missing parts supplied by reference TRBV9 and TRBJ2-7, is DSGVTQTPKHLITATGQRVTLRCSPRSGDLSVYWYQQSLDQGLQFLIQYYNGEERAKGNILERFSAQQFPDLHSELNLSSLELGDSALYFCASSVTPLSGDEQYFGPGTRLTVT.

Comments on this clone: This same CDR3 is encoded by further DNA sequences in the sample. As DNA, the CDR3 is TGTGCCAGCTCACCGGGACTAGCGGGAGACACAGATACGCAGTATTTT. Translating gives CASSPGLAGDTDTQYF. The genes are TRBV18 and TRBJ2-3; 14 bases align to TRBD2. V gave up 3 bases and J gave up 2 bases; unmatched junction bases: 1. CDR1 is KGHSH, CDR2 LQKENI, per germline. The CDR3 has 16 residues.

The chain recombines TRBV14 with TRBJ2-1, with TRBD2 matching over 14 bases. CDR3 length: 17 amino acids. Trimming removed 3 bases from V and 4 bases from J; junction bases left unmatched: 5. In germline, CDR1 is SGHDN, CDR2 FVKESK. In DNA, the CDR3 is TGTGCCAGCAGCCAGGGACTAGCGGGGGTCTATTACAATGAGCAGTTCTTC. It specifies CASSQGLAGVYYNEQFF.

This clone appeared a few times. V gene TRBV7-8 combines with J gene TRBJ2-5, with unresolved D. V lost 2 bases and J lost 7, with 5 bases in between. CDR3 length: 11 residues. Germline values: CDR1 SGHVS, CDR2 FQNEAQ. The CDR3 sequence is CASSLTGTQYF. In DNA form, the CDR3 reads TGTGCCAGCAGCTTAACGGGGACCCAGTACTTC.

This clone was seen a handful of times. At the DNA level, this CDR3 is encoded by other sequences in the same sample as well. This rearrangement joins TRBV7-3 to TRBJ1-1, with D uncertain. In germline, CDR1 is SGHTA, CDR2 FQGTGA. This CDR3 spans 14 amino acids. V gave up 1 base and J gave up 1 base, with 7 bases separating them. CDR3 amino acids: CASSLNPGNTEAFF. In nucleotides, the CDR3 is TGTGCCAGCAGCTTAAATCCAGGGAACACTGAAGCTTTCTTT.

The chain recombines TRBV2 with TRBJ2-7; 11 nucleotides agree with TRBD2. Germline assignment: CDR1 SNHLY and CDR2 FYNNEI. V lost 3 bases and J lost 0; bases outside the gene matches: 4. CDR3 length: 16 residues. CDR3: CASSDPGLADSYEQYF. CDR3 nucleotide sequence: TGTGCCAGCAGTGACCCGGGACTAGCGGACTCCTACGAGCAGTACTTC.

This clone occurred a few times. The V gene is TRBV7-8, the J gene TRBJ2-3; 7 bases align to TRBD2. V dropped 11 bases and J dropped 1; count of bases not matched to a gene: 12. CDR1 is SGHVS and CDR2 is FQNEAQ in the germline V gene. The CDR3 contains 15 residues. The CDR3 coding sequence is TGTGCCTGGGGTACGGGGCTAGCGGGCACAGATACGCAGTATTTT. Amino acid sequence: CAWGTGLAGTDTQYF. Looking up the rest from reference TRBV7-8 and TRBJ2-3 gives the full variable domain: GAGVSQSPRYKVAKRGQDVALRCDPISGHVSLFWYQQALGQGPEFLTYFQNEAQLDKSGLPSDRFFAERPEGSVSTLKIQRTQQEDSAVYLCAWGTGLAGTDTQYFGPGTRLTVL.

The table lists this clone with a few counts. CDR3 nucleotides: TGTGCCAGCAGCTTCTCCGGGAGACAGGGCTCTGGGGCCAACGTCCTGACTTTC. It encodes CASSFSGRQGSGANVLTF. This chain connects TRBV7-2 to TRBJ2-6; possible D gene TRBD1, 7 bases. The germline gives CDR1 SGHTA, CDR2 FQGNSA. Trimming left V 3 bases short and J 0 bases short, with 15 bases between. This CDR3 spans 18 amino acids.

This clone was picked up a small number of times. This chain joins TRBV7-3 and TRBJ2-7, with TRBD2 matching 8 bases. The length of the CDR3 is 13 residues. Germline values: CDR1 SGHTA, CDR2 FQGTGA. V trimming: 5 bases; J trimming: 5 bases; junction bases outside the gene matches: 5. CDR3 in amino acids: CASSPSGGDEQYF. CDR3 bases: TGTGCCAGCAGCCCCTCGGGAGGGGACGAGCAGTACTTC.

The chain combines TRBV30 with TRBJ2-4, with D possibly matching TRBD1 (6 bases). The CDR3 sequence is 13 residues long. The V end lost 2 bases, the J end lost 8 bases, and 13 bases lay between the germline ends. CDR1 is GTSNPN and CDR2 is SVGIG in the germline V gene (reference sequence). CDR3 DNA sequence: TGTGCCTGGAGTCGTTACAGGGCGCACATTCAGTACTTC. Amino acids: CAWSRYRAHIQYF.

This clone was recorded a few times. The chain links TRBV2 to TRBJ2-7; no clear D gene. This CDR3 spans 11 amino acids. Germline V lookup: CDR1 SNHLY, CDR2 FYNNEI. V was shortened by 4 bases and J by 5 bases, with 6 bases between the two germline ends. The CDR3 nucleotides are TGTGCCAGCAGTGCCCCGAACGAGCAGTACTTC. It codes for CASSAPNEQYF.

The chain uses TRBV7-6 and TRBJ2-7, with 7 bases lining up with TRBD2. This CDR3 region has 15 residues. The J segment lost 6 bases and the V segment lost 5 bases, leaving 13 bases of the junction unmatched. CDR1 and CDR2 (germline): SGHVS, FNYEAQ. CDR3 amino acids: CASSPSGTSVGEQYF. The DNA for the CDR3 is TGTGCCAGCAGCCCGTCAGGAACTAGCGTCGGCGAGCAGTACTTC.

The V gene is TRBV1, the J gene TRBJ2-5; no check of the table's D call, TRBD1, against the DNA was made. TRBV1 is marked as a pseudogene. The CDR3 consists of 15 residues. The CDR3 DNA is TGCACCAGCAGCCAAGAGGTGCACAACCAAGAGACCCAGTACTTC. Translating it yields CTSSQEVHNQETQYF.

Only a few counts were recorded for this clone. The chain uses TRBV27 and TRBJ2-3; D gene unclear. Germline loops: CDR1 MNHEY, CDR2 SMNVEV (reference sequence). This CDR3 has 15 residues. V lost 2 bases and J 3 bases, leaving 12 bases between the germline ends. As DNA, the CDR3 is TGTGCCAGCAGTTTACCCCCCGGACGGACAGATACGCAGTATTTT. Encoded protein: CASSLPPGRTDTQYF.

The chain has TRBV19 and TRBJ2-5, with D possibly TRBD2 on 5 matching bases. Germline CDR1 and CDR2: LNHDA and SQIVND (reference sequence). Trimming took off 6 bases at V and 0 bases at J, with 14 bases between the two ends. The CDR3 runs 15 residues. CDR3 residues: CASSDPRRNQETQYF. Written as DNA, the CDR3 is TGTGCCAGTAGCGACCCCAGGAGGAACCAAGAGACCCAGTACTTC.